The 2 T cell receptor beta chains below come from one sample, sequenced in a study of control samples from healthy donors and cancer patients. Libraries were prepared by immunoSEQ multiplex PCR; TCRdb keeps only in-frame clonotypes and omits some of them. Among 90,000 to 100,000 clones listed, 65% to 85% were seen once. The sample comprised PBMCs. These receptors were obtained from a man in his 70s with lung cancer.

This chain joins TRBV9 and TRBJ1-1; 7 bases agree with TRBD1. The V segment lost 4 bases and the J segment 4 bases; nucleotides outside the gene matches: 10. The germline V gene has CDR1 SGDLS and CDR2 YYNGEE. This CDR3 spans 15 amino acids. The CDR3 here is CASSRREGAGTEAFF. The CDR3 nucleotides are TGTGCCAGCAGCCGGCGGGAGGGGGCAGGCACTGAAGCTTTCTTT.

The rearrangement uses TRBV27 and TRBJ1-1; 9 nucleotides agree with TRBD1. The germline V gene encodes CDR1 MNHEY and CDR2 SMNVEV (reference sequence). Trimming took 4 bases from V and 0 from J; bases not matched to a gene: 3. The CDR3 is 15 amino acids. The CDR3 loop is CASSSRDRVNTEAFF. The CDR3 region has the DNA TGTGCCAGCAGTTCCCGGGACAGGGTGAACACTGAAGCTTTCTTT.